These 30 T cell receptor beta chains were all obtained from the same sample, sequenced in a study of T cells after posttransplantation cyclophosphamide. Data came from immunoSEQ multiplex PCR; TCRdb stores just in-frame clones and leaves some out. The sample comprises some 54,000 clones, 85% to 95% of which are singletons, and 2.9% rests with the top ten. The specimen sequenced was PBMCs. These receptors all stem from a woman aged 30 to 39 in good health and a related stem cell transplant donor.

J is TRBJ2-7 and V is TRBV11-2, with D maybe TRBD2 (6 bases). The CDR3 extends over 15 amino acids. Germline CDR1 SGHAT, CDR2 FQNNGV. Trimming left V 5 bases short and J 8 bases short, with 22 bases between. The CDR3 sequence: CASSLSPGLSVQQYF. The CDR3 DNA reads TGTGCCAGCAGCCTAAGCCCGGGACTCTCGGTTCAGCAGTACTTC.

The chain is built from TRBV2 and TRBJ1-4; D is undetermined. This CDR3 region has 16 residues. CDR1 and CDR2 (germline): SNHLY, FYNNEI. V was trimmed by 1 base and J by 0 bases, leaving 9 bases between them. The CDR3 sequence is CASSEVLPPTNEKLFF. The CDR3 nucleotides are TGTGCCAGCAGTGAAGTTCTTCCCCCAACTAATGAAAAACTGTTTTTT.

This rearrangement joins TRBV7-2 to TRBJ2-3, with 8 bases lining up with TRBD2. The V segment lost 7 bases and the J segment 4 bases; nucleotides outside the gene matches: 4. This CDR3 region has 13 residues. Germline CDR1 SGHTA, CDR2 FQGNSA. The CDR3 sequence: CASNGGAADTQYF. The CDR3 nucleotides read TGTGCCAGCAACGGGGGGGCCGCAGATACGCAGTATTTT.

The CDR3 coding sequence is TGTGCCAGCAGCCCCACCACAGGGTATGGAAACACCATATATTTT. Its translation is CASSPTTGYGNTIYF. The chain is built from TRBV7-2 and TRBJ1-3, with D tentatively TRBD1 (6 bases). The length of the CDR3 is 15 residues. CDR1 and CDR2 from the germline V gene are SGHTA and FQGNSA. Trimming took 5 bases from V and 3 from J, leaving 14 bases between them.

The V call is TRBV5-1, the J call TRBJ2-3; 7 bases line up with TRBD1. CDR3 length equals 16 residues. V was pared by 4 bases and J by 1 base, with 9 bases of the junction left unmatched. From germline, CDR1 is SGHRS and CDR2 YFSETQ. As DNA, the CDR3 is TGCGCCAGCAGCCTTGGCCCCGACAGGGGCACAGATACGCAGTATTTT. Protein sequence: CASSLGPDRGTDTQYF.

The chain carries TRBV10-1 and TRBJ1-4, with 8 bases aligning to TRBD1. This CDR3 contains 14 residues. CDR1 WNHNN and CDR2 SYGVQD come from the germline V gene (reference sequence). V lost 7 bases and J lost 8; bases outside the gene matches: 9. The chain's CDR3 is CASISGGDREKLFF. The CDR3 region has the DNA TGCGCCAGCATCTCAGGGGGCGATAGGGAAAAACTGTTTTTT.

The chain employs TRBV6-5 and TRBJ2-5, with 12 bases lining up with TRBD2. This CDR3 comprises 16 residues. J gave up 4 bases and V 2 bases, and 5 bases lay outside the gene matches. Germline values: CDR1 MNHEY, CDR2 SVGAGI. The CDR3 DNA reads TGTGCCAGCAGTTACACCCTAGCGGGGGGGCCAGAGACCCAGTACTTC. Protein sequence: CASSYTLAGGPETQYF.

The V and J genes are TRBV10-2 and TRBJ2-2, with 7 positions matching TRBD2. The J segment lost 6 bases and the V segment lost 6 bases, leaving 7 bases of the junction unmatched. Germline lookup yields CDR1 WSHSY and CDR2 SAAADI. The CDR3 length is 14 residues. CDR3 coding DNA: TGCGCCAGCAGCCGGGACGGGAGGCCCGGGGAGCTGTTTTTT. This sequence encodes CASSRDGRPGELFF.

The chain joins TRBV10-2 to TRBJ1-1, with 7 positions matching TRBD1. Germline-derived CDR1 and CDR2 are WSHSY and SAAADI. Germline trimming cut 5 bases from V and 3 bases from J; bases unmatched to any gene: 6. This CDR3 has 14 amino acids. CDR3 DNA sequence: TGCGCCAGCAGTCGTACAGGGGCGGACACTGAAGCTTTCTTT. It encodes CASSRTGADTEAFF.

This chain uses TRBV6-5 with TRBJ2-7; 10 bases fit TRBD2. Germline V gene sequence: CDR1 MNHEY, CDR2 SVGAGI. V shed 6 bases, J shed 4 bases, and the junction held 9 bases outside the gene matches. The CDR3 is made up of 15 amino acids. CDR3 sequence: CASRLSAGGPYEQYF. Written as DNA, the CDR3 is TGTGCCAGCAGACTTTCAGCGGGGGGGCCTTACGAGCAGTACTTC.

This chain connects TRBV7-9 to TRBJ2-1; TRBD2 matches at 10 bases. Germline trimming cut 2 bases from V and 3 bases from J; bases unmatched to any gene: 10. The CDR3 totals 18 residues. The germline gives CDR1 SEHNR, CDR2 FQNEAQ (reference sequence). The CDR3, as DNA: TGTGCCAGCAGCTTATCCTCGCTAGCGGGGGCGGTCTACAATGAGCAGTTCTTC. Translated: CASSLSSLAGAVYNEQFF.

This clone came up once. The CDR3 protein is CASSQGIYTGELFF. The CDR3 DNA follows: TGTGCCAGCAGCCAGGGGATCTACACCGGGGAGCTGTTTTTT. The chain uses TRBV11-2 and TRBJ2-2, with TRBD1 as a possible D gene (6 bases). The V gene's germline CDR1 is SGHAT and CDR2 FQNNGV. The V gene lost 5 bases and the J gene lost 3 bases, with 10 bases spanning the gap. CDR3 length equals 14 residues.

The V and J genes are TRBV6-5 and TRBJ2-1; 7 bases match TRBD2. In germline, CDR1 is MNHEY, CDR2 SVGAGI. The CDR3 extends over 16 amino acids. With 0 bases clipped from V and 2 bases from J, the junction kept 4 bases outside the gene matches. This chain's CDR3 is CASSYSGLAAYNEQFF. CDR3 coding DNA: TGTGCCAGCAGTTACTCAGGGCTAGCGGCCTACAATGAGCAGTTCTTC.

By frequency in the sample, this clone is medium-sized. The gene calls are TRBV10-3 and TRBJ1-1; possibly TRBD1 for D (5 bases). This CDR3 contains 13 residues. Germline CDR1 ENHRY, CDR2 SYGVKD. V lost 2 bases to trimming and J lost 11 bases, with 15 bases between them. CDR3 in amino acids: CAISEGAQEKAFF. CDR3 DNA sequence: TGTGCCATCAGTGAGGGGGCGCAAGAGAAGGCTTTCTTT.

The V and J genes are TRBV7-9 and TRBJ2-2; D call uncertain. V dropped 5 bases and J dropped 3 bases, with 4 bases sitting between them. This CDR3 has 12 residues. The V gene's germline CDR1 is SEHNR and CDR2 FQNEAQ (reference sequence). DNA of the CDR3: TGTGCCAGCAGCATATACACCGGGGAGCTGTTTTTT. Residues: CASSIYTGELFF.

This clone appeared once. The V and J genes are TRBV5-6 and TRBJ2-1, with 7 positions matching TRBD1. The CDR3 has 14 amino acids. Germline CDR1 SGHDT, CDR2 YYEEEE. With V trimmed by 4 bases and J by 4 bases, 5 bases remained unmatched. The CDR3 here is CASSREGQYNEQFF. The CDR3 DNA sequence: TGTGCCAGCAGCCGAGAGGGACAGTACAATGAGCAGTTCTTC.

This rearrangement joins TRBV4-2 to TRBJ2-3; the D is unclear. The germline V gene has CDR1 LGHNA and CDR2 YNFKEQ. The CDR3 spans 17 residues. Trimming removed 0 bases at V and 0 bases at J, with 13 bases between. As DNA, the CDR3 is TGTGCCAGCAGCCAAGAATACTGGGCCAGTAGCACAGATACGCAGTATTTT. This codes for CASSQEYWASSTDTQYF.

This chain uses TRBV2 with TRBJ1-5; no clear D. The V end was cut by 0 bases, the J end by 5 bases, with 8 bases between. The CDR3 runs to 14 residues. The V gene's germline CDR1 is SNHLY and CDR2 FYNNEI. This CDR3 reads CASSEATGYQPQHF. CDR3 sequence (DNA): TGTGCCAGCAGTGAAGCTACCGGTTATCAGCCCCAGCATTTT.

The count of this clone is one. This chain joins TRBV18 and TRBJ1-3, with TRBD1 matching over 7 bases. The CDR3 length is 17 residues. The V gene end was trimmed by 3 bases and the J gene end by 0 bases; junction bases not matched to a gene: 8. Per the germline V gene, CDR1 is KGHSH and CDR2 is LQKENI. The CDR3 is CASSPRTGNLSGNTIYF. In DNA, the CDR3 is TGTGCCAGCTCACCTAGGACAGGCAACCTCTCTGGAAACACCATATATTTT.

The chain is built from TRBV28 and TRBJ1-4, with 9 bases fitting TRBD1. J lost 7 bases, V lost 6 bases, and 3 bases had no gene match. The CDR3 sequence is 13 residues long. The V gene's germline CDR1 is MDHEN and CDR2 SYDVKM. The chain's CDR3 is CASSLGQGEKLFF. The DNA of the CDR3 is TGTGCCAGCAGCCTGGGACAGGGTGAAAAACTGTTTTTT.

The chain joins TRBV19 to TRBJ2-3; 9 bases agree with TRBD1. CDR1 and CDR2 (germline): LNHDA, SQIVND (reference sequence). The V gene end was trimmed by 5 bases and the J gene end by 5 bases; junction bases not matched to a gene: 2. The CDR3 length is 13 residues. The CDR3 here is CASSPTGGDTQYF. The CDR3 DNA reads TGTGCCAGTAGTCCGACAGGGGGAGATACGCAGTATTTT.

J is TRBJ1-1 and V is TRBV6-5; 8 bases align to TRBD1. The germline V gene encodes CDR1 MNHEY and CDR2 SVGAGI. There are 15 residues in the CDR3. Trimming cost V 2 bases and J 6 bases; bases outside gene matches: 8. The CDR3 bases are TGTGCCAGCAGTTACCGTCCCAGGGGGCTGTCTGAAGCTTTCTTT. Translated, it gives CASSYRPRGLSEAFF.

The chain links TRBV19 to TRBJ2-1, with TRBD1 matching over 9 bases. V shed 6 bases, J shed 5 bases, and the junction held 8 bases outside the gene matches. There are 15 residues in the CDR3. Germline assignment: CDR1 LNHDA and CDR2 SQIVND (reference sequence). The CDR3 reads CASSLDRGVDNEQFF. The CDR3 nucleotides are TGTGCCAGTAGCCTGGACAGGGGAGTGGACAATGAGCAGTTCTTC.

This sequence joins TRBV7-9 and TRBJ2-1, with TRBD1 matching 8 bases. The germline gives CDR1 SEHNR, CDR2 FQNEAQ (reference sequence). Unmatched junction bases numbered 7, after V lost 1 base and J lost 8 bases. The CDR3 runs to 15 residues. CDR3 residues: CASSLDQGAKDEQFF. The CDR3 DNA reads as TGTGCCAGCAGCTTAGATCAGGGGGCCAAGGATGAGCAGTTCTTC.

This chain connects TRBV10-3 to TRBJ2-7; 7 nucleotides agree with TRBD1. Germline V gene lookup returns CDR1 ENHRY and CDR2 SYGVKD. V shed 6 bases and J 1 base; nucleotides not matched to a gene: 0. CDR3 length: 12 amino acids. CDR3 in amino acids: CAIRQGSYEQYF. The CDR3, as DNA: TGTGCCATCAGACAGGGGTCCTACGAGCAGTACTTC.

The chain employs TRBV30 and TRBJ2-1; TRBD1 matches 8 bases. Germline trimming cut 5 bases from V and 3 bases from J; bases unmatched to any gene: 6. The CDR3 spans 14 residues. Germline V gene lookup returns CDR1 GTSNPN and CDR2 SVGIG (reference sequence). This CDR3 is CAWSLGQGYNEQFF. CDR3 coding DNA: TGTGCCTGGTCCCTTGGACAGGGCTACAATGAGCAGTTCTTC. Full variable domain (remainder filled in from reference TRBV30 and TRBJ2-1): SQTIHQWPATLVQPVGSPLSLECTVEGTSNPNLYWYRQAAGRGLQLLFYSVGIGQISSEVPQNLSASRPQDRQFILSSKKLLLSDSGFYLCAWSLGQGYNEQFFGPGTRLTVL.

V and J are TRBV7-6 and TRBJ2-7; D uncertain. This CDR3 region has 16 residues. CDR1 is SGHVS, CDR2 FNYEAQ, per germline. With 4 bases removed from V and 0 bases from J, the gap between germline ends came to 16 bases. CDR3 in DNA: TGTGCCAGCAGCTCTCTTAACTGGCGCGGCTCCTACGAGCAGTACTTC. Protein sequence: CASSSLNWRGSYEQYF.

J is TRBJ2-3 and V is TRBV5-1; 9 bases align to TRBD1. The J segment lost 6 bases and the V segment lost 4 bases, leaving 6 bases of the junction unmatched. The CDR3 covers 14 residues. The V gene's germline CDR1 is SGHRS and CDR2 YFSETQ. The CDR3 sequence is CASSEGTGLDTQYF. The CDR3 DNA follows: TGCGCCAGCAGCGAAGGGACAGGGTTGGATACGCAGTATTTT.

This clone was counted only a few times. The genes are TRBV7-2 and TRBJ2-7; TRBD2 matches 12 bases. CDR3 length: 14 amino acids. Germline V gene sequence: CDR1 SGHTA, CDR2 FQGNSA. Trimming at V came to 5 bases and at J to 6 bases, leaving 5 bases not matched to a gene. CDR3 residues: CASSEPSGGGEQYF. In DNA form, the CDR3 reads TGTGCCAGCAGCGAACCTAGCGGGGGGGGCGAGCAGTACTTC.

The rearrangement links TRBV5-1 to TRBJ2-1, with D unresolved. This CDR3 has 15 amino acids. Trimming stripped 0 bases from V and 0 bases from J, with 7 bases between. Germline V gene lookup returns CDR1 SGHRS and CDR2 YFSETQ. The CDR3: CASSLAGLSYNEQFF. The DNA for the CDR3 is TGCGCCAGCAGCTTGGCAGGCCTCTCCTACAATGAGCAGTTCTTC. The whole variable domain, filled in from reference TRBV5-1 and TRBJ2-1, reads KAGVTQTPRYLIKTRGQQVTLSCSPISGHRSVSWYQQTPGQGLQFLFEYFSETQRNKGNFPGRFSGRQFSNSRSEMNVSTLELGDSALYLCASSLAGLSYNEQFFGPGTRLTVL.